Sequencing of this T cell receptor beta chain was carried out in a study of cytomegalovirus exposure and HLA in healthy donors. Study-wide results and limits: The authors enumerated over 150 TCR beta chains as linked to cytomegalovirus.

Sequenced by immunoSEQ multiplex PCR; TCRdb stores in-frame clones only, minus some. This sample has fewer than 200,000 clones, with roughly nine tenths found just once. To note about this clone: The antigen is not known.

This CDR3 spans 15 amino acids. Germline CDR1 is SNHLY and CDR2 is FYNNEI. Trimming cost V 4 bases and J 8 bases; bases outside gene matches: 9. The clonotype was recovered from a man aged 18 to 29 in good health and CMV-seropositive. The chain employs TRBV2 and TRBJ2-4, with 9 positions matching TRBD1. Sequenced sample: PBMCs. The CDR3: CASSVTGGAVDIQYF. The CDR3 DNA sequence: TGTGCCAGCAGTGTCACAGGGGGCGCCGTGGACATTCAGTACTTC.